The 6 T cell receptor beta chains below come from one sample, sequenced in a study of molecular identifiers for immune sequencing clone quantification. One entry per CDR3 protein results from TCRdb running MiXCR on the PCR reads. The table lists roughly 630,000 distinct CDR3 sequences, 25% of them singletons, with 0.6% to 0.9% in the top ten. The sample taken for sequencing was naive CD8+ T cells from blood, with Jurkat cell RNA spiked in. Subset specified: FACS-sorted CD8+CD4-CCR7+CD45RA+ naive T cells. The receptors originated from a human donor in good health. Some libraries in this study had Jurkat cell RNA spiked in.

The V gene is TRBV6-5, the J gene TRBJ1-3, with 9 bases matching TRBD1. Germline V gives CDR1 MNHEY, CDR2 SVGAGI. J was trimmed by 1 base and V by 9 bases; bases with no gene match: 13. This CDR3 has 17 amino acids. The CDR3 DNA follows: TGTGCCAGGCGGACAGGGGCCCCATTGGATTCTGGAAACACCATATATTTT. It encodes CARRTGAPLDSGNTIYF.

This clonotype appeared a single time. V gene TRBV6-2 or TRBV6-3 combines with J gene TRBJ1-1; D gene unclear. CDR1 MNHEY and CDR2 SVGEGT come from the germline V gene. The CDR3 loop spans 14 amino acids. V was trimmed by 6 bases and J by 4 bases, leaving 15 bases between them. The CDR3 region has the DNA TGTGCCAGCAGCCCCCTGCCAAGTGGCACTGAAGCTTTCTTT. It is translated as CASSPLPSGTEAFF.

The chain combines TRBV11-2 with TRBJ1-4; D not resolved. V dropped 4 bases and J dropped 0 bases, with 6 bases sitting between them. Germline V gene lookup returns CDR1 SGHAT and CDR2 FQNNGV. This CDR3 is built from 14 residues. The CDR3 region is CASSWVATNEKLFF. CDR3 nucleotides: TGTGCCAGCAGCTGGGTTGCAACTAATGAAAAACTGTTTTTT.

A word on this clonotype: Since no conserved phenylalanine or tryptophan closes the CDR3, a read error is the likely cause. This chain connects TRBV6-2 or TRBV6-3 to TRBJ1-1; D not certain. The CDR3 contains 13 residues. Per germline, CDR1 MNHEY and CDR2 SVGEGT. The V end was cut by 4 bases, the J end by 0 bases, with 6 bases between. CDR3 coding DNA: TGTGCCAGCAGTTCGCTAATGAACACTGAAGCTTTCTTA. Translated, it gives CASSSLMNTEAFL.

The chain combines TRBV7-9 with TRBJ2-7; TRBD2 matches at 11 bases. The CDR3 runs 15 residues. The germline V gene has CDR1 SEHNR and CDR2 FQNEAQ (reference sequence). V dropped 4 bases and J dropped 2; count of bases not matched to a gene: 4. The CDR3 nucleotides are TGTGCCAGCAGCTCGGAACTAGCGGGAGCCTACGAGCAGTACTTC. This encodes CASSSELAGAYEQYF.

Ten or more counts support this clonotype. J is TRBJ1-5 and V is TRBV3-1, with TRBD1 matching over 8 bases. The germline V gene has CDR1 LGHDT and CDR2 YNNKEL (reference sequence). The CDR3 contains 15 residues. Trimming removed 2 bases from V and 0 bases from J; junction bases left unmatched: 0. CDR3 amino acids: CASSQTGGSNQPQHF. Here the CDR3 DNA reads TGTGCCAGCAGCCAAACAGGGGGTAGCAATCAGCCCCAGCATTTT.